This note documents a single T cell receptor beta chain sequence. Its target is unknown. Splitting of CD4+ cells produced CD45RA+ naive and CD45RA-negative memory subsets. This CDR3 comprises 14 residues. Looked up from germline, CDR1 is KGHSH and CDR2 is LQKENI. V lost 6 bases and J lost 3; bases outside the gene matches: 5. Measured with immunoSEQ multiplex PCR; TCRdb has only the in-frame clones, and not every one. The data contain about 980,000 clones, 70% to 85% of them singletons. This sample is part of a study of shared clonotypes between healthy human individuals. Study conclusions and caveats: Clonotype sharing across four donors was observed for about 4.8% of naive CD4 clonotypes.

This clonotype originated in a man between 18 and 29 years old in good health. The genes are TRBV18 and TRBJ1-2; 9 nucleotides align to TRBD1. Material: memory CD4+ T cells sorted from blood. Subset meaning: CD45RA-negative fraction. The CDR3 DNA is TGTGCCAGCTCGCTCCGGACAGGGGACTATGGCTACACCTTC. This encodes CASSLRTGDYGYTF.